This T cell receptor beta chain emerged from a study of blood T cell repertoires in COVID-19. Overall study: The origin of the acute and convalescent COVID-19 samples was the United States, Italy and Spain. PBMCs, B-cell-depleted T cells, or T cells were the source of the cDNA or gDNA that made up the material.

V lost 5 bases and J lost 5; bases outside the gene matches: 9. From germline, CDR1 is SGHAT and CDR2 FQNNGV. The CDR3 is made up of 15 amino acids. In the study's own analysis: Amplification of reference gene primers was used by the study to estimate nucleated cell counts. TCRdb keeps only in-frame clones here, not all; method: immunoSEQ multiplex PCR. The D gene and trimming were derived from the DNA, and the V and J assignments and clone size from that table. The sample lists some 530,000 clones, over 75% occurring once. The origin of this receptor is a human donor in a cohort sampled during active COVID-19. The chain combines TRBV11-2 with TRBJ1-5; 7 positions agree with TRBD1. Sequencing was performed on peripheral blood. CDR3 sequence reads: CASSPTGMGDQPQHF. The CDR3 coding sequence is TGTGCCAGCAGCCCGACAGGGATGGGGGATCAGCCCCAGCATTTT.